These 17 T cell receptor beta chains originate from one sample sequenced in a study of blood T cell repertoires in COVID-19. Method: immunoSEQ multiplex PCR; TCRdb's copy keeps in-frame clones and lacks some. The sample lists roughly 14,000 clones, approximately 92% seen once, with roughly 8.2% in the top ten. The sequenced material came from peripheral blood. The receptor set was obtained from a human donor with active COVID-19. The donor label of this sample is uncertain.

V gene TRBV5-1 combines with J gene TRBJ1-2; the D is unclear. V was shortened by 4 bases and J by 9 bases, with 13 bases between the two germline ends. Germline loops: CDR1 SGHRS, CDR2 YFSETQ. The CDR3 sequence is 12 residues long. Written as DNA, the CDR3 is TGCGCCAGCAGCCGCGACACGTCAAGCTACACCTTC. Protein product: CASSRDTSSYTF.

The V gene is TRBV20-1, the J gene TRBJ1-1; 7 bases are shared with TRBD1. The germline CDR1 and CDR2 sequences are DFQATT and SNEGSKA (reference sequence). This CDR3 contains 18 residues. The V and J ends lost 6 bases and 11 bases, in that order; junction bases with no gene match: 30. DNA for the CDR3: TGCAGTGCCAGTAGAGAGACAGGGCCTCAATACGCCGTCGGTGGGGCTTTCTTT. Translating gives CSASRETGPQYAVGGAFF.

The J gene is TRBJ2-7, the V gene TRBV19, with TRBD1 matching over 8 bases. The junction had 1 base not matched to a gene; V was cut back by 1 base and J by 2 bases. Germline V lookup: CDR1 LNHDA, CDR2 SQIVND (reference sequence). The CDR3 has 14 residues. This CDR3 is CASSIGQGTYEQYF. CDR3 nucleotide sequence: TGTGCCAGTAGTATAGGACAGGGGACCTACGAGCAGTACTTC. Filled out from reference TRBV19 and TRBJ2-7, the complete variable domain reads DGGITQSPKYLFRKEGQNVTLSCEQNLNHDAMYWYRQDPGQGLRLIYYSQIVNDFQKGDIAEGYSVSREKKESFPLTVTSAQKNPTAFYLCASSIGQGTYEQYFGPGTRLTVT.

The chain uses TRBV7-2 and TRBJ2-3; TRBD2 agrees at 8 bases. Germline trimming cut 2 bases from V and 8 bases from J; bases unmatched to any gene: 12. The CDR3 extends over 16 amino acids. From germline, CDR1 is SGHTA and CDR2 FQGNSA. The CDR3 nucleotides are TGTGCCAGCAGCTTACGACGGGAGGGCCGGATGGGTACGCAGTATTTT. Translated: CASSLRREGRMGTQYF. Based on the CDR3 plus reference TRBV7-2 and TRBJ2-3, the full variable domain is GAGVSQSPSNKVTEKGKDVELRCDPISGHTALYWYRQSLGQGLEFLIYFQGNSAPDKSGLPSDRFSAERTGGSVSTLTIQRTQQEDSAVYLCASSLRREGRMGTQYFGPGTRLTVL.

This chain joins TRBV5-4 and TRBJ2-7, with 8 nucleotides matching TRBD1. J lost 6 bases, V lost 0 bases, and 8 bases had no gene match. Germline V lookup: CDR1 SGHNT, CDR2 YYREEE (reference sequence). CDR3 length: 15 amino acids. CDR3 in DNA: TGTGCCAGCAGCTTGGAAGGACAGGGAACCATCGAGCAGTACTTC. Encoded protein: CASSLEGQGTIEQYF.

The chain links TRBV30 to TRBJ1-2, with D tentatively TRBD1 (6 bases). The V gene lost 2 bases and the J gene lost 7 bases, with 8 bases spanning the gap. Per germline, CDR1 GTSNPN and CDR2 SVGIG (reference sequence). The CDR3 consists of 11 residues. This CDR3 is CAWSIGGGYTF. The DNA for the CDR3 is TGTGCCTGGAGTATAGGGGGTGGCTACACCTTC.

This rearrangement joins TRBV7-8 to TRBJ2-5; maybe TRBD2 (8 bases). In germline, CDR1 is SGHVS, CDR2 FQNEAQ. V was trimmed by 2 bases and J by 1 base, leaving 23 bases between them. This CDR3 spans 19 amino acids. CDR3 sequence: CASSLRGDSFLAGQETQYF. CDR3 nucleotide sequence: TGTGCCAGCAGCTTACGTGGGGACAGTTTTCTAGCGGGCCAAGAGACCCAGTACTTC.

The chain joins TRBV5-4 to TRBJ2-1; D gene ambiguous. Germline V gene sequence: CDR1 SGHNT, CDR2 YYREEE (reference sequence). The CDR3 length is 14 residues. V was clipped by 1 base and J by 3 bases, with 8 bases between them. CDR3: CASSLLASYNEQFF. The CDR3, as DNA: TGTGCCAGCAGCTTGTTGGCCAGCTACAATGAGCAGTTCTTC.

The chain is built from TRBV5-1 and TRBJ2-1; D gene ambiguous. With 4 bases removed from V and 0 bases from J, the gap between germline ends came to 11 bases. Germline-derived CDR1 and CDR2 are SGHRS and YFSETQ. This CDR3 is built from 15 residues. The CDR3: CASSDTVSSYNEQFF. DNA for the CDR3: TGCGCCAGCAGCGATACGGTGAGCTCCTACAATGAGCAGTTCTTC.

This clone has a single count. J is TRBJ1-3 and V is TRBV7-9; tentative D call: TRBD1 (5 bases). Trimming stripped 6 bases from V and 0 bases from J, with 9 bases between. The CDR3 is 14 amino acids. CDR1 is SEHNR, CDR2 FQNEAQ, per germline (reference sequence). The CDR3 here is CASSRQPSGNTIYF. CDR3 coding DNA: TGTGCCAGCAGTCGACAGCCCTCTGGAAACACCATATATTTT. The full variable domain, its missing parts supplied by reference TRBV7-9 and TRBJ1-3, is DTGVSQNPRHKITKRGQNVTFRCDPISEHNRLYWYRQTLGQGPEFLTYFQNEAQLEKSRLLSDRFSAERPKGSFSTLEIQRTEQGDSAMYLCASSRQPSGNTIYFGEGSWLTVV.

This chain joins TRBV18 and TRBJ2-7; D may be TRBD1 (6 bases). The CDR3 spans 14 residues. Per the germline V gene, CDR1 is KGHSH and CDR2 is LQKENI. V was trimmed by 5 bases and J by 2 bases, leaving 13 bases between them. CDR3: CASSRQAPTYEQYF. The CDR3 DNA reads as TGTGCCAGCTCAAGACAGGCCCCTACCTACGAGCAGTACTTC. The whole variable domain, filled in from reference TRBV18 and TRBJ2-7, reads NAGVMQNPRHLVRRRGQEARLRCSPMKGHSHVYWYRQLPEEGLKFMVYLQKENIIDESGMPKERFSAEFPKEGPSILRIQQVVRGDSAAYFCASSRQAPTYEQYFGPGTRLTVT.

This rearrangement joins TRBV30 to TRBJ2-1; 7 bases map to TRBD1. The CDR3 extends over 16 amino acids. The germline CDR1 and CDR2 sequences are GTSNPN and SVGIG (reference sequence). V lost 2 bases, J lost 4 bases, and 11 bases stayed unmatched. The CDR3 sequence is CAWSPFGTAKYNEQFF. The CDR3 DNA sequence: TGTGCCTGGAGTCCCTTCGGGACAGCAAAGTACAATGAGCAGTTCTTC.

The chain recombines TRBV7-8 with TRBJ2-1; 7 nucleotides match TRBD2. This CDR3 is built from 15 residues. V dropped 4 bases and J dropped 5; count of bases not matched to a gene: 8. In germline, CDR1 is SGHVS, CDR2 FQNEAQ. The CDR3 DNA follows: TGTGCCAGCAGCTCCATGGGGAGGGCCGACAATGAGCAGTTCTTC. Translation gives CASSSMGRADNEQFF.

This chain uses TRBV6-5 with TRBJ2-1, with D tentatively TRBD2 (6 bases). Trimming shortened V by 6 bases and J by 15 bases, and 15 bases separated the two germline ends. The CDR3 length is 11 residues. Per the germline V gene, CDR1 is MNHEY and CDR2 is SVGAGI. CDR3 coding DNA: TGTGCCAGCAGCCACCGGGAGCGGGTGTTCTTC. This sequence encodes CASSHRERVFF.

J is TRBJ2-7 and V is TRBV3-1 (or the pseudogene TRBV3-2); tentatively, D is TRBD2 (6 bases). The V gene's germline CDR1 is LGHDT and CDR2 YNNKEL (reference sequence). The CDR3 has 14 residues. Trimming stripped 1 base from V and 3 bases from J, with 10 bases between. The CDR3 here is CASSQGAGLYEQYF. Here the CDR3 DNA reads TGTGCCAGCAGCCAAGGAGCGGGCCTCTACGAGCAGTACTTC.

The chain employs TRBV27 and TRBJ1-2; a weak D match, TRBD1 (6 bases). The CDR3 consists of 16 residues. CDR1 is MNHEY and CDR2 is SMNVEV in the germline V gene (reference sequence). The V end was cut by 7 bases, the J end by 3 bases, with 21 bases between. Here the CDR3 reads CASTNLGGGEHYGYTF. The CDR3 DNA follows: TGTGCCAGCACCAATTTAGGTGGGGGCGAGCACTATGGCTACACCTTC.

The chain carries TRBV11-2 and TRBJ2-4, with a weak D call TRBD1 (6 bases). With 5 bases removed from V and 0 bases from J, the gap between germline ends came to 17 bases. From germline, CDR1 is SGHAT and CDR2 FQNNGV. The CDR3 contains 17 residues. CDR3 protein: CASSRDTTVLAKNIQYF. The CDR3 nucleotides are TGTGCCAGCAGCCGGGACACAACGGTCCTAGCCAAAAACATTCAGTACTTC.